The rows below give T cell receptor beta chains drawn from one sample of a study of blood T cells in healthy people across ages. MiXCR, applied by TCRdb to the 5' RACE reads, yields one record per CDR3 protein. The sample contains approximately 940,000 distinct CDR3 sequences, around 49% of which appear only once. The sample was blood. The receptors derive from a man aged 25-45 years in good health. The CDR3 runs from the conserved cysteine through the conserved F or W. D genes are given only for firm matches. Only part of the rows carry a size: once, few, many, or a class if the clone is expanded.

TGTGCCAGTAAGACAGGGGCCGCCTACGAGCAGTACTTC | CASKTGAAYEQYF | few | TRBV28 | TRBD1 | TRBJ2-7
TGTGCCAGCAGCTTAAACAGGGACGGGAACACCGGGGAGCTGTTTTTT | CASSLNRDGNTGELFF | - | TRBV7-3 | - | TRBJ2-2
TGTGCCAGCAGTCGGAGGACCGGGGAGCTGTTTTTT | CASSRRTGELFF | few | TRBV28 | - | TRBJ2-2
TGTGCCAGCAGTGTTAGAGATGTGGAGCAGTACTTC | CASSVRDVEQYF | - | TRBV2 | - | TRBJ2-7
TGCGCAGCAGCCGCGTTGGGGTCTAACTATGGCTACACCTTC | CAAAALGSNYGYTF | - | TRBV4-1 | - | TRBJ1-2
TGTGCCAGCACCCTCGACAGGGGGTTGGCTTTCTTT | CASTLDRGLAFF | - | TRBV28 | TRBD1 | TRBJ1-1
TGTGCCAGCAGCAGGACTAGCGGGGGGAGGGTCAATGAGCAGTTCTTC | CASSRTSGGRVNEQFF | - | TRBV3-1 | TRBD2 | TRBJ2-1
TGTGCCAGCGGGGGTCGCGTAGGCACTGAAGCTTTCTTT | CASGGRVGTEAFF | - | TRBV28 | - | TRBJ1-1
TGTGCCAGCACTTACCGGACGGGCCGGCCTGAAGCTTTCTTT | CASTYRTGRPEAFF | - | TRBV12-3/TRBV12-4 | - | TRBJ1-1
TGTGCCAGCAGCTACGGACCGGGACGGGGGAAGGTAAATGAGCAGTTCTTC | CASSYGPGRGKVNEQFF | - | TRBV11-2 | - | TRBJ2-1
TGTGCCAGCAGCTTAATGGGACAGAGTCGCACAGATACGCAGTATTTT | CASSLMGQSRTDTQYF | - | TRBV11-2 | TRBD1 | TRBJ2-3
TGTGCCAGCAGCCTTGGGACAGGAAACACTGAAGCTTTCTTT | CASSLGTGNTEAFF | many | TRBV5-1 | TRBD1 | TRBJ1-1
TGTGCCAGCAGCTTCGCAGGGACCGAGCAGTACTTC | CASSFAGTEQYF | - | TRBV7-9 | - | TRBJ2-7
TGTGCCAGCAGCTCGCGGGGGGACATCACCGGGGAGCTGTTTTTT | CASSSRGDITGELFF | - | TRBV7-2 | TRBD2 | TRBJ2-2
TGTGCCAGCAGTTATTGGGGACAGCAACAAGAGACCCAGTACTTC | CASSYWGQQQETQYF | - | TRBV6-2/TRBV6-3 | TRBD1 | TRBJ2-5
TGTGCCAGCTCGGTGGGGGATGTCCAAGAGACCCAGTACTTC | CASSVGDVQETQYF | few | TRBV28 | - | TRBJ2-5
TGTGCCAGCACCGGCGGCGCCCTTGGGGAAAGCGATACGCAGTATTTT | CASTGGALGESDTQYF | once | TRBV6-5 | - | TRBJ2-3
TGCAGCGTCGTACCTTGGGCACTTCAAGAGACCCAGTTCTTC | CSVVPWALQETQFF | once | TRBV29-1 | - | TRBJ2-1
TGTGCCAGCAGCGAAGAGAGACTAGCGGGGTCAGACAATGAGCAGTTCTTC | CASSEERLAGSDNEQFF | - | TRBV6-6 | TRBD2 | TRBJ2-1
TGTGCCAGCAGTCCAGCAGGGCTAGCGGGGTGCGAGCAGTACTTC | CASSPAGLAGCEQYF | - | TRBV12-3/TRBV12-4 | TRBD2 | TRBJ2-7
TGTGCCAGCAACCAGACTCGTCACAATGAGCAGTTCTTC | CASNQTRHNEQFF | once | TRBV6-2/TRBV6-3 | - | TRBJ2-1
TGTGCCAGCAGCGTAGCAGTGGTAGACAACGAGCAGTACTTC | CASSVAVVDNEQYF | - | TRBV7-2 | - | TRBJ2-7
TGTGCCAGCCGAGCCGGAGGGGGCGCTGAAGCTTTCTTT | CASRAGGGAEAFF | - | TRBV6-5 | TRBD1 | TRBJ1-1
TGTGCCAGCAGCTTAGGACAGGGGATAGACTATGGCTACACCTTC | CASSLGQGIDYGYTF | many | TRBV7-2 | TRBD1 | TRBJ1-2
TGTGCCAGCAGCTTATCGACAGGGGGGAACTATGGCTACACCTTC | CASSLSTGGNYGYTF | few | TRBV7-2 | TRBD1 | TRBJ1-2
TGTGCCAGCAGTTCCCTATTACGACTAGCGGCCTTCACAGATACGCAGTATTTT | CASSSLLRLAAFTDTQYF | - | TRBV6-2/TRBV6-3 | TRBD2 | TRBJ2-3
TGTGCCAGCAGTTTATCCCTTTCCCATGGACAGACCGAGCAGTACTTC | CASSLSLSHGQTEQYF | few | TRBV27 | - | TRBJ2-7
TGTGCCAGCAGCGGACGAGGGACGGATACCTACGAGCAGTACTTC | CASSGRGTDTYEQYF | - | TRBV13 | - | TRBJ2-7
TGTGCCAGCAGCTTAGGGGGGGCAGGGCCTAGTGGGGCCAACGTCCTGACTTTC | CASSLGGAGPSGANVLTF | - | TRBV7-2 | - | TRBJ2-6
TGTGCCAGCACCAACTTGGGACATATAAACACTGAAGCTTTCTTT | CASTNLGHINTEAFF | - | TRBV12-3/TRBV12-4 | - | TRBJ1-1
TGCGCCAGCAGCCCCTCGACAGTTTCGAACACTGAAGCTTTCTTT | CASSPSTVSNTEAFF | few | TRBV4-3 | - | TRBJ1-1
TGCGCCAGCAGCCAAGAAGGGGGGTCACCCCTCCACTTT | CASSQEGGSPLHF | - | TRBV4-3 | - | TRBJ1-6
TGTGCCAGCTGGGGAGGGGATGGCACCTACGAGCAGTACTTC | CASWGGDGTYEQYF | - | TRBV28 | TRBD2 | TRBJ2-7
TGTGCCAGCAGTGAATCGCCGGGCGATACGCAGTATTTT | CASSESPGDTQYF | - | TRBV25-1 | - | TRBJ2-3
TGCAGTGCCACGGCCGGGACAGGGTGGACGAGAAGCAATCAGCCCCAGCATTTT | CSATAGTGWTRSNQPQHF | - | TRBV20-1 | TRBD1 | TRBJ1-5